This section outlines one T cell receptor (beta chain) sequence together with its context. Its antigen is not identified. Using CD45RO/CCR7/CD25/CD127/CD95/CD27, CD4+ naive, central memory, regulatory and stem cell-like memory cells were sorted. This entry is derived from a study of beta chain features in type 1 diabetes. Study-level information: The examined sorted cells totaled fewer than 110,000,000 across samples.

Study-level results: Type 1 diabetes patients had moderately but significantly shorter TCRB CDR3s in all four CD4+ subsets. Healthy donors had naive, central memory and Treg TCRB repertoires that appeared less similar than those seen among patients.

Germline values: CDR1 MNHEY, CDR2 SVGAGI. CDR3 length equals 16 residues. V shed 2 bases and J 2 bases; nucleotides not matched to a gene: 5. Of the isolated RNA, all was reverse transcribed, and so the sequenced material was expressed TCRB transcripts. There were 3 million to 4 million reads on average in the naive, central memory and regulatory T cell samples. Sequenced by immunoSEQ multiplex PCR; TCRdb stores in-frame clones only, minus some. This sample yields hundreds of thousands of clones, of which over 10% are seen a single time; less than 0.025% belongs to the top ten. This TCR was sampled from a man between 18 and 35 years old with type 1 diabetes. This chain uses TRBV6-5 with TRBJ2-7; 11 bases agree with TRBD2. Sequencing was done on a sample of naive CD4+ T cells from blood. The CDR3 nucleotides are TGTGCCAGCAGTTACGTCCTAGCGGGGGGCCCCTACGAGCAGTACTTC. It specifies CASSYVLAGGPYEQYF.